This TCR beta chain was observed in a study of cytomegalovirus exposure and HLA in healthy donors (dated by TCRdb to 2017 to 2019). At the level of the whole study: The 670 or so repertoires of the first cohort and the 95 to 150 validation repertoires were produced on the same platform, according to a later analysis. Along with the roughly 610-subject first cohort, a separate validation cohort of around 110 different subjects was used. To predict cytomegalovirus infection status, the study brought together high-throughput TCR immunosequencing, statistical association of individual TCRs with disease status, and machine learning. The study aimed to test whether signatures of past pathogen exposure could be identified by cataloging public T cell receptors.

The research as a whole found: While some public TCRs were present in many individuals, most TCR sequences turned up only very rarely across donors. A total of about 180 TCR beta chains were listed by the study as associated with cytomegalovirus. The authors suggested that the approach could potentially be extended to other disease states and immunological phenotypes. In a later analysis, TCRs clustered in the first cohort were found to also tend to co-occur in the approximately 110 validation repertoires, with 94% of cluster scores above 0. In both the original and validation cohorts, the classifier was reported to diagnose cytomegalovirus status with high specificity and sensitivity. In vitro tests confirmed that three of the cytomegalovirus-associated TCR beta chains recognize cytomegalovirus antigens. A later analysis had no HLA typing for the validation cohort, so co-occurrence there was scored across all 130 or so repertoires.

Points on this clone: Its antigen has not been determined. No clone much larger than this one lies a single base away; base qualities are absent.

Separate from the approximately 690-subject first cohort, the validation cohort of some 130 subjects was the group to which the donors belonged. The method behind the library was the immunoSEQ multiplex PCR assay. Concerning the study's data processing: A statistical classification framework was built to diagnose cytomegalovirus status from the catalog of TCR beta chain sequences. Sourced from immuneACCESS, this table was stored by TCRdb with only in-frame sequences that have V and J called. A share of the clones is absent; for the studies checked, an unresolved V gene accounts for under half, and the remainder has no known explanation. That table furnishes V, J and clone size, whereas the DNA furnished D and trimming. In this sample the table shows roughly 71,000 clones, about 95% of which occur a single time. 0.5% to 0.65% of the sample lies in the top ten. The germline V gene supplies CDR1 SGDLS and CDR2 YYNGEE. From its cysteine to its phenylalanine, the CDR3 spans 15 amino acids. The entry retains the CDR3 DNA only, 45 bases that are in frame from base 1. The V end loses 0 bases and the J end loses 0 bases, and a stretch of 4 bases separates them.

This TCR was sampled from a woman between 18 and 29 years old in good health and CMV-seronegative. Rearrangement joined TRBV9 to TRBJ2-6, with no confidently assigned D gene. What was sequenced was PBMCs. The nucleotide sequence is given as TGTGCCAGCAGCGTAGAGAGCTCTGGGGCCAACGTCCTGACTTTC. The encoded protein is CASSVESSGANVLTF.